The sequence of this T cell receptor beta chain was determined in a study of blood T cells in healthy people across ages. Researchers report isolating at least 7 million PBMCs per sample. Germline values: CDR1 MNHEY, CDR2 SVGEGT. This CDR3 contains 13 residues. The J segment lost 9 bases and the V segment lost 4 bases, leaving 4 bases of the junction unmatched. With a J-beta primer mix and a sample-barcoded 5' primer, a second PCR ran about 7 to 12 cycles. TCRdb reprocessed the 5' RACE reads with MiXCR, giving one entry per CDR3 protein. The sample carries around 1,800,000 distinct CDR3 sequences, around 40% recorded once. The study's findings and limits: Getting older went along with TCR beta diversity per million T cells dropping roughly linearly. Shifts in expanded clonotypes may have been confounded by donor CMV status, which was unknown. Estimated diversity across one million T cells was deemed an underestimate.

There are a few counts of this clonotype. Its cognate antigen is unknown. This sequence originates from a human donor in good health. The specimen sequenced was blood. The chain has TRBV6-2 or TRBV6-3 and TRBJ2-1; TRBD1 agrees at 9 bases. The CDR3 coding sequence is TGTGCCAGCAGTTTCCAGGGACAGGGTGAGCAGTTCTTC. It translates to CASSFQGQGEQFF.